These T cell receptor beta chains were read from a single sample in a study of type 1 regulatory T cells. Using its own MiXCR run on the reads, TCRdb lists one record per CDR3 protein. In the table there are about 68,000 distinct CDR3 sequences, nearly 65% of which are singletons. These receptors are not linked to any known antigen. Sequenced input: cultured T cells, either the whole culture or a sorted T cell fraction (not recorded which). All receptors come from a human donor in good health. CDR3s include the opening cysteine and the closing phenylalanine or tryptophan. Fields, in order: D gene, V gene, J gene, clone size, CDR3 protein, CDR3 DNA. A D gene is named only where the DNA matches it firmly. A row's size may be missing; if present it is once, few, many or a size class.

.,TRBV6-1,TRBJ1-2,few,CASSEPRGRIYGYTF,TGTGCCAGCAGTGAACCCCGGGGTAGAATCTATGGCTACACCTTC
.,TRBV5-6,TRBJ2-2,.,CASSSVLNTGELFF,TGTGCCAGCAGCTCTGTTCTGAACACCGGGGAGCTGTTTTTT
TRBD1,TRBV20-1,TRBJ1-1,few,CSARDREKGSTEAFF,TGCAGTGCGAGGGACAGGGAGAAAGGTAGCACTGAAGCTTTCTTT
.,TRBV3-1,TRBJ2-5,.,CASSHRLGETQYF,TGTGCCAGCAGCCATCGCTTAGGAGAGACCCAGTACTTC
.,TRBV6-6,TRBJ2-7,.,CASSPGLSSYEQYF,TGTGCCAGCAGTCCCGGTTTGAGCTCCTACGAGCAGTACTTC
TRBD1,TRBV7-2,TRBJ2-6,few,CASSPGGVRVLTF,TGTGCCAGCAGCCCAGGGGGAGTTCGCGTCCTGACTTTC
.,TRBV9,TRBJ1-3,.,CASSNNAVSGNTIYF,TGTGCCAGCAGCAACAATGCAGTCTCTGGAAACACCATATATTTT
TRBD2,TRBV20-1,TRBJ2-3,.,CSARGRGPGRGTDTQYF,TGCAGTGCTAGAGGAAGGGGCCCCGGGAGGGGCACAGATACGCAGTATTTT
TRBD2,TRBV20-1,TRBJ2-1,once,CSASSGRGEQFF,TGCAGTGCATCTAGCGGGAGAGGAGAGCAGTTCTTC
.,TRBV19,TRBJ2-2,.,CASSSLGAGELFF,TGTGCCAGTAGTTCCCTTGGGGCCGGGGAGCTGTTTTTT
.,TRBV27,TRBJ1-3,.,CASSLYGSSGNTIYF,TGTGCCAGCAGTTTATACGGGAGCTCTGGAAACACCATATATTTT
TRBD2,TRBV20-1,TRBJ2-7,few,CSARDGTSGSYEQYF,TGCAGTGCTAGAGATGGTACTAGCGGGAGCTACGAGCAGTACTTC
.,TRBV18,TRBJ1-3,once,CASSPDSGNTIYF,TGTGCCAGCTCACCCGATAGCGGAAACACCATATATTTT
TRBD1,TRBV24-1,TRBJ2-1,.,CATSANGQGVGAGNEQFF,TGTGCCACCAGTGCCAACGGACAGGGGGTGGGAGCTGGCAATGAGCAGTTCTTC
TRBD1,TRBV6-6,TRBJ1-1,few,CASSYPGQNLNTEAFF,TGTGCCAGCAGTTACCCGGGACAGAACCTTAACACTGAAGCTTTCTTT
.,TRBV12-3/TRBV12-4,TRBJ2-3,few,CASSFRAQDTQYF,TGTGCCAGCAGTTTTAGAGCTCAGGATACGCAGTATTTT
TRBD2,TRBV5-1,TRBJ2-1,.,CASSRTSGRQSSYNEQFF,TGCGCCAGCAGCCGGACTAGCGGGAGGCAAAGCTCCTACAATGAGCAGTTCTTC
TRBD1,TRBV20-1,TRBJ2-1,.,CSAGTGPYNEQFF,TGCAGTGCCGGGACAGGGCCCTACAATGAGCAGTTCTTC
.,TRBV3-1,TRBJ1-5,.,CASSQGENQPQHF,TGTGCCAGCAGCCAGGGGGAAAATCAGCCCCAGCATTTT
.,TRBV20-1,TRBJ1-2,few,CSAPGSYGYTF,TGCAGTGCCCCAGGATCTTATGGCTACACCTTC
TRBD1,TRBV6-1,TRBJ2-3,.,CASSVQGASTDTQYF,TGTGCCAGCAGTGTACAGGGGGCTAGCACAGATACGCAGTATTTT
TRBD2,TRBV4-2,TRBJ2-5,.,CASSQSYGEGQYF,TGTGCCAGCAGCCAGTCGTATGGGGAGGGCCAGTACTTC
.,TRBV18,TRBJ2-3,few,CASSLGDTGRPDTQYF,TGTGCCAGCTCCCTCGGCGACACAGGTCGCCCAGATACGCAGTATTTT
TRBD2,TRBV6-5,TRBJ2-5,.,CASSAGAGYQETQYF,TGTGCCAGCAGCGCCGGAGCGGGGTACCAAGAGACCCAGTACTTC
.,TRBV5-1,TRBJ2-3,few,CATRLWAATDTQYF,TGCGCCACCCGGCTCTGGGCCGCCACAGATACGCAGTATTTT
TRBD2,TRBV6-1,TRBJ2-5,.,CASSLRPTSGIETQYF,TGTGCCAGCAGTCTACGCCCAACTAGCGGGATAGAGACCCAGTACTTC
.,TRBV27,TRBJ2-2,few,CASNAGSLTGELFF,TGTGCCAGCAATGCGGGGTCACTCACCGGGGAGCTGTTTTTT
TRBD1,TRBV20-1,TRBJ1-2,.,CSADETGTGYGYTF,TGCAGTGCGGACGAAACCGGGACAGGGTATGGCTACACCTTC
TRBD2,TRBV9,TRBJ2-2,once,CASSSGLAEESWAGELFF,TGTGCCAGCAGCTCCGGACTAGCGGAAGAGAGTTGGGCCGGGGAGCTGTTTTTT
.,TRBV4-1,TRBJ2-3,.,CASSQNSRSTDTQYF,TGCGCCAGCAGCCAAAATTCTCGCAGCACAGATACGCAGTATTTT
TRBD2,TRBV7-2,TRBJ2-1,.,CASSLGLAASSNEQFF,TGTGCCAGCAGCTTAGGGCTAGCGGCGTCCTCCAATGAGCAGTTCTTC
.,TRBV20-1,TRBJ1-1,once,CSASSPHGQNTEAFF,TGCAGTGCTAGTTCCCCACATGGGCAAAACACTGAAGCTTTCTTT
.,TRBV6-1,TRBJ1-1,.,CASSEATDVQAFF,TGTGCCAGCAGCGAAGCCACGGACGTGCAAGCTTTCTTT
TRBD2,TRBV11-2,TRBJ2-1,.,CASSQGLAGNNEQFF,TGTGCCAGCAGCCAAGGGTTAGCGGGAAACAATGAGCAGTTCTTC
TRBD2,TRBV29-1,TRBJ2-7,.,CSGTSGATYEQYF,TGCAGCGGGACTAGCGGGGCCACCTACGAGCAGTACTTC
.,TRBV5-1,TRBJ1-5,.,CASRQGPNQPQHF,TGCGCCAGCAGACAGGGCCCCAATCAGCCCCAGCATTTT
.,TRBV5-1,TRBJ1-1,.,CASSLRGPTEAFF,TGCGCCAGCAGCTTAAGAGGTCCCACTGAAGCTTTCTTT
.,TRBV5-1,TRBJ1-1,.,CASSLSTNTEAFF,TGCGCCAGCAGCTTATCCACGAACACTGAAGCTTTCTTT
TRBD2,TRBV29-1,TRBJ2-3,few,CSVVSGTSGTDTQYF,TGCAGCGTGGTTTCAGGGACTAGCGGCACAGATACGCAGTATTTT
TRBD2,TRBV5-4,TRBJ2-3,.,CASSVPEPSGKDTQYF,TGTGCCAGCAGCGTCCCGGAGCCTAGCGGGAAGGATACGCAGTATTTT
.,TRBV18,TRBJ1-1,.,CASSPRSGNTEAFF,TGTGCCAGCTCACCACGGTCAGGGAACACTGAAGCTTTCTTT
TRBD2,TRBV7-9,TRBJ2-2,.,CASSSAGTSVTGELFF,TGTGCCAGCAGCTCGGCTGGGACTAGCGTGACCGGGGAGCTGTTTTTT
.,TRBV10-3,TRBJ1-3,few,CAISVSRQDGDTIYF,TGTGCCATCAGTGTGTCGAGACAGGACGGTGACACCATATATTTT
.,TRBV20-1,TRBJ2-3,few,CSARDGVAGDTQYF,TGCAGTGCTAGGGACGGGGTGGCGGGAGATACGCAGTATTTT
.,TRBV11-2,TRBJ1-1,few,CASSPALGGTEAFF,TGTGCCAGCAGCCCAGCCCTCGGGGGCACTGAAGCTTTCTTT
TRBD2,TRBV28,TRBJ2-1,few,CASSVTSGGSYNEQFF,TGTGCCAGCAGTGTAACTAGCGGGGGCTCCTACAATGAGCAGTTCTTC
.,TRBV9,TRBJ1-2,.,CASSVQEGMDGYTF,TGTGCCAGCAGCGTACAAGAGGGCATGGATGGCTACACCTTC
TRBD1,TRBV20-1,TRBJ2-5,.,CSAAPGQQETQYF,TGCAGTGCTGCCCCGGGACAGCAAGAGACCCAGTACTTC
.,TRBV7-8,TRBJ2-2,.,CASRFGLPNTGELFF,TGTGCCAGCAGATTTGGACTTCCGAACACCGGGGAGCTGTTTTTT
.,TRBV5-1,TRBJ2-7,.,CASSLGVPYEQYF,TGCGCCAGCAGCTTGGGAGTACCCTACGAGCAGTACTTC
TRBD2,TRBV2,TRBJ2-1,.,CASRILAGVYNEQFF,TGTGCCAGCAGAATTCTAGCGGGAGTGTACAATGAGCAGTTCTTC
TRBD2,TRBV27,TRBJ2-3,.,CASSRVAGGSFRTHTQYF,TGTGCCAGCAGCCGCGTAGCGGGAGGGTCGTTTCGCACACATACGCAGTATTTT
.,TRBV25-1,TRBJ1-2,few,CASKDSNYGYTF,TGTGCCAGCAAGGACAGTAACTATGGCTACACCTTC